The clone carrying this T cell receptor (beta chain) was seen repeatedly, ten times or more. Its antigen remains unknown. This sample was taken from a study of glioma-infiltrating T cells. The study's findings and limits: Very few CDR3 sequences were shared between tissue and blood. Non-neoplastic patients had below-expected tissue-blood divergence, while all gliomas exceeded expectation.

Amplification of TCR alpha and beta CDR3 regions from RNA used iRepertoire nested multiplex PCR. For one-step reverse transcription and amplification, roughly 100-400 ng of tissue mRNA or PBMC total RNA was used. TCRdb called the multiplex PCR reads again in MiXCR, with one record for every CDR3 protein. The sample has some 150,000 distinct CDR3 sequences; about two fifths are singletons. V shed 6 bases and J shed 4 bases, with 10 bases lying between them. CDR1 and CDR2 (germline): MNHNS, SASEGT. This CDR3 has 13 amino acids. The chain couples TRBV6-1 to TRBJ1-5; D is possibly TRBD1 (6 bases). The clonotype comes from a human donor with low-grade glioma or glioblastoma, undergoing nonglioma brain surgery, or in good health (not recorded which). The sequencing input was glioma tissue, nonneoplastic brain tissue, or PBMCs (not recorded which). The CDR3 reads CASRRDNNQPQHF. In DNA form, the CDR3 reads TGTGCCAGCAGGAGGGACAATAATCAGCCCCAGCATTTT.